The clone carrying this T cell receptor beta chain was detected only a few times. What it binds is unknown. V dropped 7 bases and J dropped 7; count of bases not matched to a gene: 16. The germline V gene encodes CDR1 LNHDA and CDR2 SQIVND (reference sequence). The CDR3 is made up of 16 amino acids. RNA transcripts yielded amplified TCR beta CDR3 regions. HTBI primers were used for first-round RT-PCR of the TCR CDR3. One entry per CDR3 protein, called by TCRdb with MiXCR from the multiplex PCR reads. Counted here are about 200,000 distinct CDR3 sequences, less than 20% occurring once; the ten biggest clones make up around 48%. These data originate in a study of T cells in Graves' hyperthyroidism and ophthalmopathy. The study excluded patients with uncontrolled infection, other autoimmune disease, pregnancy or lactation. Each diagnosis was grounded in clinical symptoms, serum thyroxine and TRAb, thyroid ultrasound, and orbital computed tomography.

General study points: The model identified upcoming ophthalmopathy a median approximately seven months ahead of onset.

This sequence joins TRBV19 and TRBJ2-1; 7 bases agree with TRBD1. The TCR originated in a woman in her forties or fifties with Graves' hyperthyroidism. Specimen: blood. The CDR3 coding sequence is TGTGCCAGTACCGCATCGACAGGGAGTATCTTTAATGAGCAGTTCTTC. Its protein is CASTASTGSIFNEQFF.